This record concerns one T cell receptor beta chain sequence. A few counts support this clone. Its target antigen remains unknown. No much larger clone is present one base from it, and per-base qualities are unavailable. The cohort consisted of 670 or so healthy bone marrow donors. Cohort members were all nominally healthy when sampled, although unrecorded immune exposures were likely present. The donor was CMV seropositive and was included in the group of 300 or so seropositive cohort members. A peripheral blood sample was collected from each donor, and TCR beta sequencing was performed on peripheral blood mononuclear cells. The Qiagen DNeasy Blood Extraction Kit was used to extract genomic DNA from the blood cell samples. This sample stems from a study of cytomegalovirus exposure and HLA in healthy donors (dated by TCRdb to about 2017). At the level of the whole study: An earlier analysis of approximately 550 of the donors reported approximately 290 Gb of sequence data and roughly 110 million unique TCR beta sequences from about 179 million T cells. Rather than drawing on any new phenotypic data, the later analysis identified candidate immune exposures from TCR beta sequences and the way those sequences occurred across donors. To study patterns of TCR occurrence, a later analysis re-analyzed previously published TCR beta repertoires from several hundred donors and added high-resolution HLA genotyping. Using immunosequencing, the study profiled T cell repertoires from about 620 subjects and related those repertoires to cytomegalovirus serostatus. Typing coverage varied by locus: 629-630 donors for A, B, C, DRB1 and DQB1; approximately 500 for DQA1; 606 for DPA1; roughly 450 for DPB1. Both class I and class II loci were covered by HLA typing, at four-digit resolution. An early release covering roughly 600 HLA-typed donors comprised 250 to 350 gigabases of sequencing data and about 90 million unique TCR sequences. Every discovery cohort repertoire had been produced on one sequencing platform. The genetic ancestry cluster associated with self-reported Caucasian donors included about four fifths of the roughly 400 genotyped donors. Genome-wide SNP genotypes for about 60% of the roughly 700 donors were used in a later genetic analysis, which treated that subset as a discovery cohort. High-throughput TCR immunosequencing, statistical association of individual TCRs with disease status, and machine learning were combined to predict cytomegalovirus infection status. The study was designed to test whether signatures of past pathogen exposure could be identified by cataloging public T cell receptors. On average, roughly 240,000 unique TCR beta nucleotide sequences were sequenced per donor among some 420 genotyped donors of the cohort, with 15% to 20% of those sequences being non-productive. An earlier analysis of more than 450 of the donors used high-throughput TCR beta sequencing to judge whether each TCR beta V gene segment behaved as functional or pseudogenic. A separate validation cohort of about 110 different subjects was used in addition to the roughly 700-subject first cohort. Roughly 5 DR-DQ haplotypes were treated as single units for association and clustering because of strong linkage in the cohort. Donor age, sex, ethnicity and CMV serostatus were compiled alongside the repertoire data. Here is what the overall study found, with its caveats: A later analysis associated about 17,000 TCR beta sequences with specific HLA alleles at a false discovery rate of 0.05. In a later analysis, several top co-occurrence clusters were reported to appear linked to parvovirus B19, influenza, CMV and Epstein-Barr virus. According to a later analysis, most CMV-associated TCR beta chains appeared to be HLA-restricted, and the HLA associations seemed to be driven largely by CMV exposure. A later analysis found that TCR association rates varied across HLA loci, with DRB1 alleles showing the most associated TCRs and HLA-C alleles the fewest. A further reported finding was that TCR beta sequences accurately predicted the HLA-A and HLA-B alleles for most subjects in the first cohort. HLA typing was unavailable for some donors at each locus, so association tests used only the typed subset. A later analysis found that HLA-associated TCR beta chains were more clonally expanded and had lower generation probabilities than equally common non-associated chains. Three of the identified cytomegalovirus-associated TCR beta chains were confirmed in vitro to be specific for cytomegalovirus antigens. The study listed 170 or so TCR beta chains as associated with cytomegalovirus. Cytomegalovirus status was reported to be diagnosed by the classifier with high specificity and sensitivity in both the original and validation cohorts. Most TCR sequences were seen in very few donors, while some public TCRs were found in many individuals. The authors suggested that the approach could potentially be generalized to other disease states and immunological phenotypes. A cluster of highly shared sequence variants was judged likely to represent a technical artifact of the sequencing pipeline. In a later genetic analysis, a missense DCLRE1C variant was associated with V-gene and J-gene trimming of TCR beta chains, and the association was replicated in an independent cohort. Immune exposure information for the cohort was limited to CMV serostatus. A later genetic analysis reported fewer N-insertions in productive TCRs among donors in an Asian-associated ancestry cluster than the roughly 650-donor mean. The cohort was sequenced for TCR beta chains only, and without alpha or paired-chain data the features that could be detected were limited. In an earlier analysis of around 600 of the donors, most TCR beta V segments were observed in productive rearrangements about 90% or about 30% of the time, broadly matching IMGT annotations. Some IMGT-functional V segments, including TRBV6-2 and TRBV6-3, could not be told apart with the 87-base-pair reads, so those segments were excluded. Because counts were too low, some 17 rarely observed V segments, including chromosome 9 orphons, were left out of the earlier analysis of some 600 of the donors. Assigning TCR associations to individual alleles was difficult when HLA alleles, especially DR and DQ, strongly co-occurred. Presence/absence analyses assumed roughly uniform sequencing depth across donors, an assumption that may not hold. Linkage disequilibrium might explain the correlated functional status among segregating V segments, but an unknown experimental factor could not be ruled out.

At the junction V is shortened by 5 bases and J by 3 bases; bases outside the gene matches: 4. The CDR3 runs 15 residues from the cysteine to the phenylalanine. The CDR3 DNA has 45 bases and is translated from base 1. CDR1 and CDR2 were assigned from the germline V gene as SGHTA and FQGNSA. Libraries were built with the immunoSEQ multiplex PCR assay. For the multiplex PCR, a mixture combining 60 forward primers for TCR Vbeta segments and 13 reverse primers for TCR Jbeta segments was used. A multiplex PCR assay on genomic DNA amplified the CDR3 region of rearranged TCR beta genes. Amplified TCR beta libraries were sequenced as 87-base-pair reads on the Illumina HiSeq System. The paper's processing steps were these. A later analysis counted about 82 million unique TCR beta chains across the 666 repertoires, and some 11 million of these chains were shared by at least two donors. A nearest-neighbor algorithm error-corrected the raw reads and collapsed the reads into unique sequences, merging closely related sequences to remove PCR and sequencing errors. Alignment of CDR3 sequences to IMGT reference sequences was used to assign V, D and J gene segments. For a sequence to be retained, a match of at least six nucleotides was required to both a V gene segment and a J gene segment. A rearrangement counted as productive if the CDR3 had no stop codons and remained in frame with V and J, and every other rearrangement counted as non-productive. Following IMGT convention, CDR3 was defined as the stretch from the second conserved V-encoded cysteine to the conserved J-encoded phenylalanine. In an earlier analysis of around 570 of the donors, sequences lacking an unambiguous match to a single V gene segment were excluded. In an earlier analysis of around 590 of the donors, a V segment was called functional when productive rearrangements were above 56.7%, and segregating when the standard deviation between donors exceeded 5%. A statistical classification framework was built for diagnosing cytomegalovirus status from the catalog of TCR beta chain sequences. V and J gene assignment, in a later analysis, came from comparing TCR nucleotide sequences with IMGT/GENE-DB human TR gene sequences. In a later analysis, CDR3 sequences and most-parsimonious VDJ recombination scenarios were assigned using the TCRdist pipeline. A later analysis defined each TCR beta chain by its CDR3 amino acid sequence plus V-gene family, and excluded reads lacking a unique V-gene family. To address suspected cross-contamination and a sequencing artifact, a later analysis removed approximately 590 highly shared, low-generation-probability nucleotide sequences. In a later analysis, a clonal expansion index for each public chain was calculated from normalized within-repertoire ranks of inferred template counts. In a later analysis, generation probabilities were computed using a VDJ recombination model fitted to out-of-frame rearrangements, and the results were checked against IGoR. A later analysis scored TCR-TCR, TCR-HLA and TCR-CMV co-occurrence with hypergeometric tests, applying a repertoire-size bias correction to TCR pairs. A later analysis estimated false discovery rates by permuting HLA or CMV assignments 20 times. A later analysis grouped co-occurring TCRs with DBSCAN, adding TCRdist sequence similarity when clustering within HLA-allele-positive subsets. Co-occurrence clustering excluded repertoires with fewer than 30,000 or more than 120,000 public chains, plus five with anomalous nucleotide sharing. TCRdb carries this immuneACCESS record with in-frame sequences only. Its versions omit some clonotypes, under half of them owing to an unresolved V gene in the studies checked, with the rest unexplained. V and J calls and clone size are given by that table; D and trimming were obtained from the DNA. The sample table holds approximately 75,000 clones, of which over 50% were seen once. The top ten hold approximately 21% of the sample.

The clonotype comes from a man aged 40-49 years in good health and CMV-seropositive. The specimen was PBMCs. Recombination joined TRBV7-2 with TRBJ1-4; 9 bases in between match TRBD1. The CDR3 in this case is CASSRDRAANEKLFF. The nucleotides are TGTGCCAGCAGCCGGGACAGGGCGGCTAATGAAAAACTGTTTTTT.